The table lists the clone carrying this TCR beta chain with a few counts. What it binds is not known. Sequenced material consisted of expressed TCRB transcripts (all of the isolated RNA was reverse transcribed). Sequenced by immunoSEQ multiplex PCR; TCRdb stores in-frame clones only, minus some. The repertoire holds about 700,000 clones, 13% seen once, with 0.02% to 0.025% in the top ten. This sample was taken from a study of beta chain features in type 1 diabetes. The overall study: There were some 100,000,000 sorted cells examined across all samples. Findings and caveats of the study: When VDJ junctions were examined, type 1 diabetes patients showed fewer insertions and more deletions. Patients with Type 1 diabetes showed moderately but significantly shorter TCRB CDR3s in all four CD4+ subsets. TCRB repertoires of naive, central memory and Treg cells appeared more similar among patients than among healthy donors.

Between the trimmed V and J ends, which lost 3 bases and 0 bases, there was a span of 6 bases. CDR3 length: 13 residues. Per the germline V gene, CDR1 is SGHDT and CDR2 is YYEEEE. In total, each donor contributed a single heparinised blood draw that averaged about 110 mL. What was sequenced was naive CD4+ T cells from blood. V gene TRBV5-6 combines with J gene TRBJ2-5; D gene ambiguous. The sequence came from a young man with type 1 diabetes. The CDR3 loop reads CASSSGDQETQYF. The CDR3 region has the DNA TGTGCCAGCAGCTCCGGAGACCAAGAGACCCAGTACTTC.